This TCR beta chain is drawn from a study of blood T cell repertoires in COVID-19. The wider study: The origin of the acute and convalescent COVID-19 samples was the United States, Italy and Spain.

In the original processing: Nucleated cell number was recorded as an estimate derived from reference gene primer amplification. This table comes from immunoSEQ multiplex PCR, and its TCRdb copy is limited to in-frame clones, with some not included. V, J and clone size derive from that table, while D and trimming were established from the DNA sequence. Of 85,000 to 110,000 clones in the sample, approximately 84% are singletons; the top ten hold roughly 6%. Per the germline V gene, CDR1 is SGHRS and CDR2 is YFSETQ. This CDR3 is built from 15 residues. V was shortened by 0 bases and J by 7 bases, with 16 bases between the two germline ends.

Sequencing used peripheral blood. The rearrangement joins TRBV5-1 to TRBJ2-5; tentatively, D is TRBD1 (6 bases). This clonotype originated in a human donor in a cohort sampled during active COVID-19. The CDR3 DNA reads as TGCGCCAGCAGCTTGGTTTCCAACAGGGAAGGGACCCAGTACTTC. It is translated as CASSLVSNREGTQYF.